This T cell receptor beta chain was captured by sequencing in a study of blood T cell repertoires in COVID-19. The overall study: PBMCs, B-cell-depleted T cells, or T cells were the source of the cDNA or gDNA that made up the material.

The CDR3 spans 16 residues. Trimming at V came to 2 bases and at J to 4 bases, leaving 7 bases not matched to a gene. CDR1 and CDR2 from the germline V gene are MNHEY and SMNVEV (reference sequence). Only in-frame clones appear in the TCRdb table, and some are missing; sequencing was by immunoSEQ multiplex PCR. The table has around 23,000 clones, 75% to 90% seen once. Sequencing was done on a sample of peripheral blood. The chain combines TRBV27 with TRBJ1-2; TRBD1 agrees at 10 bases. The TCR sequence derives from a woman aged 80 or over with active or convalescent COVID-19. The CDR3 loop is CASSLGTGDLRYGYTF. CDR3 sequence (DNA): TGTGCCAGCAGTTTAGGGACAGGGGACTTGCGCTATGGCTACACCTTC.